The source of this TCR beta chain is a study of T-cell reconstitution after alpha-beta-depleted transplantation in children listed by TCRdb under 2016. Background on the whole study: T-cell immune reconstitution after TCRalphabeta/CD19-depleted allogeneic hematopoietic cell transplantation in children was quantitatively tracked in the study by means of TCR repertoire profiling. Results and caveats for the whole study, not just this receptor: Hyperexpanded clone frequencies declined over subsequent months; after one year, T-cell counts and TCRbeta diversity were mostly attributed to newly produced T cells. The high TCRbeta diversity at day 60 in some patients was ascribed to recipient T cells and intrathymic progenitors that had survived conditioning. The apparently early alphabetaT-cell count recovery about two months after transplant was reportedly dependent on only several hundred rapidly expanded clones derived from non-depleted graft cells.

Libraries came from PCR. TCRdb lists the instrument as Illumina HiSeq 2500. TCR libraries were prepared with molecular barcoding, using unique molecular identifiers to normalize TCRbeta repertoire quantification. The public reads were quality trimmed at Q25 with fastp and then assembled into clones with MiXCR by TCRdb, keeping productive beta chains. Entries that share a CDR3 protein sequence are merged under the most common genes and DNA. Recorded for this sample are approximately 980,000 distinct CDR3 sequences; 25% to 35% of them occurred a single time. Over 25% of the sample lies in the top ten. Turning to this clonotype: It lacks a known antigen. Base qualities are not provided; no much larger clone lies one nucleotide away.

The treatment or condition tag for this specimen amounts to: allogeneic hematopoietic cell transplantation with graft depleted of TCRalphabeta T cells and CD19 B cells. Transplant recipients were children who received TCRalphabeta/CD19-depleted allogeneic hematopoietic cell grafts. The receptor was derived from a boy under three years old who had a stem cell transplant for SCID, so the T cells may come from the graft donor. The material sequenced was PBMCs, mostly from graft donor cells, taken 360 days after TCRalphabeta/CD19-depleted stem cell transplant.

The CDR3 protein sequence reads: CASSDYHIDEQFF. The base sequence is TGTGCCAGCTCAGACTACCACATTGATGAGCAGTTCTTC. The sequence links TRBV18 to TRBJ2-1, and the D gene may be TRBD2, 5 bases matching. From a lookup of the germline V gene, CDR1 and CDR2 are KGHSH and LQKENI. A distance of 13 bases separates the germline ends of V and J, which lose 5 bases and 8 bases respectively. There are 13 amino acids in the CDR3, from cysteine to phenylalanine inclusive. Of the read, only the CDR3 DNA is kept; its 39 bases are in frame from base 1.